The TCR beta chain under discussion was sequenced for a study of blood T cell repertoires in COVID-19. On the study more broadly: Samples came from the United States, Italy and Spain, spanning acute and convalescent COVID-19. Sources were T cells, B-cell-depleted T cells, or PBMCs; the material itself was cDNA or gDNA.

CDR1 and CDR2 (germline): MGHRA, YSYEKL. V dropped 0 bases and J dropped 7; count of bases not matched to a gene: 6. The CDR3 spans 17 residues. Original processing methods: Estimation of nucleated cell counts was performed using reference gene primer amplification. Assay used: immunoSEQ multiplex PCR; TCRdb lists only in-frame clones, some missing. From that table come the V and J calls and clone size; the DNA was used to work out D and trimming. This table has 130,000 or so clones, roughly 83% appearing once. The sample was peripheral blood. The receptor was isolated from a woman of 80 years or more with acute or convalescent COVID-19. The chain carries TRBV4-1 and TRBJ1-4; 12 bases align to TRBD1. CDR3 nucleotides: TGCGCCAGCAGCCAAGATCCCGGGACAGGGGGCGGTGAAAAACTGTTTTTT. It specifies CASSQDPGTGGGEKLFF.